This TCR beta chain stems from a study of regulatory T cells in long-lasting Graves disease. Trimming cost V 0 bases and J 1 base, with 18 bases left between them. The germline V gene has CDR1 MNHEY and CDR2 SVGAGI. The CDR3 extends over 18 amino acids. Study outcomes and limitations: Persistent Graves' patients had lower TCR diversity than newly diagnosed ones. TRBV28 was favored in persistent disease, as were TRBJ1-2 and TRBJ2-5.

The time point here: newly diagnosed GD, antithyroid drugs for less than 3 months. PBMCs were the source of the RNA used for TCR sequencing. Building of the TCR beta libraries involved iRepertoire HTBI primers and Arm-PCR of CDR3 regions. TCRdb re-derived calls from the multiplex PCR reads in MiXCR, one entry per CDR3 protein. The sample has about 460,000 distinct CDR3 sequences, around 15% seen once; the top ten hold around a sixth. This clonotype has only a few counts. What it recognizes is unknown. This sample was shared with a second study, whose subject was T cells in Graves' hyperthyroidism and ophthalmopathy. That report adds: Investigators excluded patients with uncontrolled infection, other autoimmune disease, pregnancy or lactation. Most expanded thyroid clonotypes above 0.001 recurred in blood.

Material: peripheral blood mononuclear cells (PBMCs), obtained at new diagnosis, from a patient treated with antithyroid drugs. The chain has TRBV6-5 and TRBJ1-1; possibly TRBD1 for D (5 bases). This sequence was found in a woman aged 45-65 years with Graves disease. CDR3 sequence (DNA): TGTGCCAGCAGTTACTCTTTTATGGGGACCGGGAAGAACACTGAAGCTTTCTTT. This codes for CASSYSFMGTGKNTEAFF.